A selection of T cell receptor beta chains follows, all from one sample in a study of blood T cell repertoires in COVID-19. The table came from immunoSEQ multiplex PCR; TCRdb's copy has only in-frame clones and leaves some out. The sample yields about 250,000 clones, about nine tenths seen once. The sample comprised PBMCs or T cells enriched from blood (not recorded which). All receptors come from a man aged 40-49 years who had recovered from COVID-19. Each CDR3 is given with its conserved first and last residue. A D gene is named only where the DNA matches it firmly. Size is stated for part of the rows, as once, few or many counts, or as a class when the clone is expanded.

D,size,J,V,length,DNA,CDR3
TRBD1,-,TRBJ1-2,TRBV4-1,15,TGCGCCAGCAGCCTGGAGACAGGGAGCAACTATGGCTACACCTTC,CASSLETGSNYGYTF
TRBD2,-,TRBJ2-3,TRBV4-3,14,TGCGCCAGCAGCTGGGGACTAGCGGGGGATACGCAGTATTTT,CASSWGLAGDTQYF
-,-,TRBJ1-5,TRBV15,16,TGTGCCACCAGCAGCCCCCATGGGGGGGTAAATCAGCCCCAGCATTTT,CATSSPHGGVNQPQHF
TRBD1,once,TRBJ1-5,TRBV19,14,TGTGCCAGTAGTAACACAGGGGCAAGCCAGCCCCAGCATTTT,CASSNTGASQPQHF
TRBD1,-,TRBJ2-7,TRBV27,15,TGTGCCAGCACCTTTATAGACAGGGGGCAATACGAGCAGTACTTC,CASTFIDRGQYEQYF
TRBD1,-,TRBJ1-3,TRBV28,16,TGTGCCAGCAGTTTCCCGGGGACAGGGTTGGGAAACACCATATATTTT,CASSFPGTGLGNTIYF
-,once,TRBJ1-5,TRBV19,17,TGTGCCAGTAGTAGGGAGACAGTAGGGGGTGTGAGGCAGCCCCAGCATTTT,CASSRETVGGVRQPQHF
TRBD1,-,TRBJ2-1,TRBV11-2,13,TGTGCCACCGGGTGGGGGGACAGGGATGAGCAGTTCTTC,CATGWGDRDEQFF
TRBD1,-,TRBJ1-1,TRBV12-3/TRBV12-4,13,TGTGCCAGCAGAAAGACAGGGGGAACTGAAGCTTTCTTT,CASRKTGGTEAFF
-,many,TRBJ2-7,TRBV4-1,17,TGCGCCAGCAGCCAAGCGGGGGACTTCCGGAGTTCCTACGAGCAGTACTTC,CASSQAGDFRSSYEQYF
-,-,TRBJ2-7,TRBV18,15,TGTGCCAGCTCACCCCCCGGGGGATACTCCTACGAGCAGTACTTC,CASSPPGGYSYEQYF
-,-,TRBJ2-5,TRBV7-2,14,TGTGCCAGCAGCCCCGCCGGTAATCAAGAGACCCAGTACTTC,CASSPAGNQETQYF
TRBD1,-,TRBJ1-2,TRBV9,14,TGTGCCAGCAGCGTAGACAGGGGGCCTAAGGGCTACACCTTC,CASSVDRGPKGYTF
-,-,TRBJ1-5,TRBV7-2,14,TGTGCCAGCAGCTGGGGCCCTAGCGATCAGCCCCAGCATTTT,CASSWGPSDQPQHF
-,-,TRBJ1-5,TRBV28,18,TGTGCCAGCAGAAATCACTATCGCCGGGACAATTTAAGGCAGCCCCAGCATTTT,CASRNHYRRDNLRQPQHF
-,-,TRBJ1-5,TRBV5-6,14,TGTGCCAGCAGCCCCGGGGTAGGAAATCAGCCCCAGCATTTT,CASSPGVGNQPQHF
-,-,TRBJ2-5,TRBV5-5,13,TGTGCCAGCAGGGTGAGGGTCCAAGAGACCCAGTACTTC,CASRVRVQETQYF
TRBD2,few,TRBJ2-3,TRBV27,15,TGTGCCAGCAGCTCCCCGGGGGGGCAGGGAGATACGCAGTATTTT,CASSSPGGQGDTQYF
-,-,TRBJ1-2,TRBV27,16,TGTGCCAGCAGTTTATTTGTATCAGAGGACTACTATGGCTACACCTTC,CASSLFVSEDYYGYTF
-,-,TRBJ1-2,TRBV28,13,TGTGCCAGCAGTTTAACAGAAGACTATGGCTACACCTTC,CASSLTEDYGYTF
-,-,TRBJ1-6,TRBV19,14,TGTGCCAGTAGTATACAGGGTGCAGATTCACCCCTCCACTTT,CASSIQGADSPLHF
TRBD1,-,TRBJ2-7,TRBV2,14,TGTGCCAGCAGTCCGGGACAGGGGGCCTACGAGCAGTACTTC,CASSPGQGAYEQYF
TRBD1,few,TRBJ1-1,TRBV7-2,14,TGTGCCAGCAGCTCACAGGGGGGCCCCACTGAAGCTTTCTTT,CASSSQGGPTEAFF
TRBD2,-,TRBJ2-5,TRBV3-1/TRBV3-2,17,TGTGCCAGCAGCCGGTCCTCTAGCGGGAGGTTCCAAGAGACCCAGTACTTC,CASSRSSSGRFQETQYF
TRBD1,-,TRBJ2-7,TRBV4-1,15,TGCGCCAGCAGCCAAGATCAGGGACAGCACTACGAGCAGTACTTC,CASSQDQGQHYEQYF
TRBD1,-,TRBJ1-5,TRBV27,16,TGTGCCAGCAGTGGGGACAGGTCTATTAGCAATCAGCCCCAGCATTTT,CASSGDRSISNQPQHF
TRBD1,-,TRBJ1-5,TRBV19,17,TGTGCCAGTAGTATCCTGACAGGGTATATAGCAAATCAGCCCCAGCATTTT,CASSILTGYIANQPQHF
-,once,TRBJ1-6,TRBV12-3/TRBV12-4,11,TGTGCCAGCCGTCTTAATTCACCCCTCCACTTT,CASRLNSPLHF
-,-,TRBJ1-1,TRBV6-5,12,TGTGCCAGCAGTACAGGGTACGTTGAAGCTTTCTTT,CASSTGYVEAFF
-,few,TRBJ2-7,TRBV7-2,13,TGTGCCAGCAGCTCCGGGTCTGTAGGAGAGCAGTACTTC,CASSSGSVGEQYF
TRBD1,-,TRBJ2-5,TRBV5-8,16,TGTGCCAGCAGCTTTTACCGGGACAGCCTTCAAGAGACCCAGTACTTC,CASSFYRDSLQETQYF
-,-,TRBJ1-2,TRBV30,12,TGTGCCTCCGAGGGGGTCTTAGAGGGCTACACCTTC,CASEGVLEGYTF
-,once,TRBJ1-2,TRBV19,19,TGTGCCAGTACCTTGGGAGACGCCTCAACAGGGCATTGGGACTATGGCTACACCTTC,CASTLGDASTGHWDYGYTF
-,-,TRBJ2-7,TRBV18,14,TGTGCCAGCTCACCACTGAATAGCTCCTACGAGCAGTACTTC,CASSPLNSSYEQYF
-,-,TRBJ1-2,TRBV6-5,15,TGTGCCAGCGATCCCATGGGGGGGAATAGCTATGGCTACACCTTC,CASDPMGGNSYGYTF
-,-,TRBJ1-1,TRBV7-2,14,TGTGCCAGCAGCTTGGCCGTGGTGAACACTGAAGCTTTCTTT,CASSLAVVNTEAFF
-,-,TRBJ1-5,TRBV6-5,14,TGTGCCAGCAGTCCCATTGGAGGAGGTCAGCCCCAGCATTTT,CASSPIGGGQPQHF
TRBD1,-,TRBJ1-6,TRBV28,16,TGTGCCAGCAGTTTTCTCCAGGGGGTGGTTGATTCACCCCTCCACTTT,CASSFLQGVVDSPLHF
-,-,TRBJ2-3,TRBV30,13,TGTGCCTGGAGCGTGGGGCTCACAGATACGCAGTATTTT,CAWSVGLTDTQYF
TRBD2,-,TRBJ2-1,TRBV9,16,TGTGCCAGCAGCGTAGTGAGTGGCGGGGGGGAAGGTGAGCAGTTCTTC,CASSVVSGGGEGEQFF
-,many,TRBJ1-4,TRBV10-1,16,TGCGCCAGCAGTCACCGCCTAACAGGACCTAATGAAAAACTGTTTTTT,CASSHRLTGPNEKLFF
-,-,TRBJ1-2,TRBV30,13,TGTGCCTGGAATCCCGGGACAACCTATGGCTACACCTTC,CAWNPGTTYGYTF
-,-,TRBJ1-1,TRBV19,13,TGTGCCAGTAGTTTGCCTTTAACTGGTGAAGCTTTCTTT,CASSLPLTGEAFF
-,once,TRBJ2-4,TRBV5-1,16,TGCGCCAGCAGCTTGAACAGCAGGGCTGGCAAAAACATTCAGTACTTC,CASSLNSRAGKNIQYF
-,-,TRBJ2-7,TRBV3-1/TRBV3-2,15,TGTGCCAGCAGCCGCATCGATTGGAGCTCCTACGAGCAGTACTTC,CASSRIDWSSYEQYF
TRBD1,-,TRBJ1-5,TRBV27,14,TGTGCCAGCAAAGGACAGGGGGGACATCAGCCCCAGCATTTT,CASKGQGGHQPQHF
TRBD2,-,TRBJ2-1,TRBV6-6,14,TGTGCCACCACCGGGACTAGCGTAGGTAATGAGCAGTTCTTC,CATTGTSVGNEQFF
TRBD2,-,TRBJ2-3,TRBV18,17,TGTGCCAGCTCACCAAAGGCTAGCGGGGGGGCCGCAGATACGCAGTATTTT,CASSPKASGGAADTQYF
-,few,TRBJ2-7,TRBV5-1,14,TGCGCCAGCAGCTACGGCCTAGTTGGCTACGAGCAGTACTTC,CASSYGLVGYEQYF
-,-,TRBJ2-7,TRBV15,15,TGTGCCACCAGCAGAGATCGACAGCTGGGGGGCGAGCAGTACTTC,CATSRDRQLGGEQYF